These 6 T cell receptor beta chains were sequenced from one sample in a study of blood T cell repertoires in COVID-19. Sequenced by immunoSEQ multiplex PCR; TCRdb stores in-frame clones only, minus some. The repertoire includes some 100,000 clones, more than 75% of them detected once, and roughly 13% sits in the top ten. Sequenced: peripheral blood. The receptors were sampled from a human donor in a cohort sampled during active COVID-19.

The chain has TRBV5-1 and TRBJ1-4; D remains unclear. This CDR3 contains 15 residues. CDR1 is SGHRS, CDR2 YFSETQ, per germline. Trimming stripped 0 bases from V and 5 bases from J, with 11 bases between. CDR3 DNA: TGCGCCAGCAGCTTGGACAGCAAGAGAAATGAAAAACTGTTTTTT. This encodes CASSLDSKRNEKLFF.

The rearrangement joins TRBV4-3 to TRBJ1-4; D not certain. There are 14 residues in the CDR3. Trimming left V 3 bases short and J 4 bases short, with 9 bases between. The germline CDR1 and CDR2 sequences are LGHNA and YSLEER. Written as DNA, the CDR3 is TGCGCCAGCAGCCAGGGCAGAAATAATGAAAAACTGTTTTTT. The encoded protein is CASSQGRNNEKLFF.

This rearrangement joins TRBV5-1 to TRBJ1-1; the match to TRBD1 covers 10 bases. Germline CDR1 is SGHRS and CDR2 is YFSETQ. The CDR3 runs 16 residues. J lost 3 bases, V lost 1 base, and 6 bases had no gene match. The CDR3: CASSLSPDRGYTEAFF. DNA for the CDR3: TGCGCCAGCAGCTTGTCACCGGACAGGGGGTACACTGAAGCTTTCTTT.

The chain combines TRBV9 with TRBJ1-2; no firm D call. The germline gives CDR1 SGDLS, CDR2 YYNGEE. V was shortened by 0 bases and J by 3 bases, with 9 bases between the two germline ends. CDR3 length equals 14 residues. The CDR3: CASSVDKRDYGYTF. As DNA, the CDR3 is TGTGCCAGCAGCGTAGACAAGAGGGACTATGGCTACACCTTC.

The chain recombines TRBV30 with TRBJ2-7; 12 bases are shared with TRBD2. CDR3 size: 15 residues. Looked up from germline, CDR1 is GTSNPN and CDR2 is SVGIG (reference sequence). The J segment lost 2 bases and the V segment lost 5 bases, leaving 7 bases of the junction unmatched. DNA for the CDR3: TGTGCCTGGCGGCCTCTAGCGGGGGGGACCTACGAGCAGTACTTC. It yields the protein CAWRPLAGGTYEQYF.

The chain uses TRBV19 and TRBJ2-7, with D possibly TRBD2 on 5 matching bases. CDR1 and CDR2 from the germline V gene are LNHDA and SQIVND (reference sequence). Trimming stripped 3 bases from V and 3 bases from J, with 9 bases between. The CDR3 has 13 residues. The CDR3 coding sequence is TGTGCCAGTAGTATCCGAGGAGGCTACGAGCAGTACTTC. It yields the protein CASSIRGGYEQYF. The full variable domain, rest sourced from reference TRBV19 and TRBJ2-7, is DGGITQSPKYLFRKEGQNVTLSCEQNLNHDAMYWYRQDPGQGLRLIYYSQIVNDFQKGDIAEGYSVSREKKESFPLTVTSAQKNPTAFYLCASSIRGGYEQYFGPGTRLTVT.